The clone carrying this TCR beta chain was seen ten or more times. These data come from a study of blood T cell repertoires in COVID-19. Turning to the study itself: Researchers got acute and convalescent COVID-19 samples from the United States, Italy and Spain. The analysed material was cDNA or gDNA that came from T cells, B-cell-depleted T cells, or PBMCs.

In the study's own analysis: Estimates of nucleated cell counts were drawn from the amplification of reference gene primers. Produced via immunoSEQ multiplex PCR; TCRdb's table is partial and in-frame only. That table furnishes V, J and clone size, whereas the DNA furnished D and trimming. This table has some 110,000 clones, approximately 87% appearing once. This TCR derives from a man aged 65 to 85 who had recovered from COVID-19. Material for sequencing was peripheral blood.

CDR3 nucleotide sequence: TGCGCCAGCAGCCCCCGGTCCAGCCTAGCCGATGAGCAGTTCTTC. Protein product: CASSPRSSLADEQFF. J is TRBJ2-1 and V is TRBV4-3, with D perhaps TRBD2 (5 bases). V was pared by 4 bases and J by 8 bases, with 18 bases between. Germline-derived CDR1 and CDR2 are LGHNA and YSLEER. The CDR3 has 15 residues.